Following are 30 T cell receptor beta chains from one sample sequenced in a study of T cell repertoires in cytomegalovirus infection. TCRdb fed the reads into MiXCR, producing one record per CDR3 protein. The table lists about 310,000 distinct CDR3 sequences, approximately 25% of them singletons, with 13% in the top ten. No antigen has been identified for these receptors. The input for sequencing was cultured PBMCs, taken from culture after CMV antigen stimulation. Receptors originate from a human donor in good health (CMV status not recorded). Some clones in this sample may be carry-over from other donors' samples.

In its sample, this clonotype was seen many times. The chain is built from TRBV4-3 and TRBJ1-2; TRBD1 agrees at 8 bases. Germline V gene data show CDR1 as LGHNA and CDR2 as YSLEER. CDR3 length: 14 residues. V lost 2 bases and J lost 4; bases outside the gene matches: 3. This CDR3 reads CASSQRQGSYGYTF. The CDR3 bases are TGCGCCAGCAGCCAACGACAGGGGTCCTATGGCTACACCTTC.

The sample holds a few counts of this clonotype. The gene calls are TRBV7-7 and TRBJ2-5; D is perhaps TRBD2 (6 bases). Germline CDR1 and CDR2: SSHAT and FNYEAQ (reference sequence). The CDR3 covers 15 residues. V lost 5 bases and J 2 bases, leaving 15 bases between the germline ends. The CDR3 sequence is CASSPPGVGQETQYF. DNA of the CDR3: TGTGCCAGCAGCCCCCCGGGAGTTGGGCAAGAGACCCAGTACTTC.

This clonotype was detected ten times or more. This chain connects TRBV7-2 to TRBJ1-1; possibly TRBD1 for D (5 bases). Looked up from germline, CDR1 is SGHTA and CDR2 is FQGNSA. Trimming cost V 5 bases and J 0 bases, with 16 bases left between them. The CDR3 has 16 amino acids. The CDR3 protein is CASSPGPIGVNTEAFF. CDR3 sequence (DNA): TGTGCCAGCAGCCCTGGGCCCATAGGGGTGAACACTGAAGCTTTCTTT.

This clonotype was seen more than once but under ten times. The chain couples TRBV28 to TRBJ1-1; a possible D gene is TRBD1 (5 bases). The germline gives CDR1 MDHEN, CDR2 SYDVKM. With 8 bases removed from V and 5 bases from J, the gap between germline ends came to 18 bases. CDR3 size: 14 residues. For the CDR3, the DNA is TGTGCCAGCGAGAACCAGGGATCGGGGACTGAAGCTTTCTTT. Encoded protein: CASENQGSGTEAFF.

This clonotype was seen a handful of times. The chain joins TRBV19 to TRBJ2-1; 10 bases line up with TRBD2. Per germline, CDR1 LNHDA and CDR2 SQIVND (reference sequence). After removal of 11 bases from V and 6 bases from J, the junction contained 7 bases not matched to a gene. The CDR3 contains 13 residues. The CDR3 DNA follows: TGTGCCGCTAGCGGGAGTCCTACCAATGAGCAGTTCTTC. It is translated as CAASGSPTNEQFF.

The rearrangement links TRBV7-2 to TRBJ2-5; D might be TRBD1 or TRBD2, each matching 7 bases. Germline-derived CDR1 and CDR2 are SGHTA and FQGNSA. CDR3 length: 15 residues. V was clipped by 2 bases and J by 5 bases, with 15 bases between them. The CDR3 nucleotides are TGTGCCAGCAGCTTATCAGGGGGGGCGAGGGAGACCCAGTACTTC. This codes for CASSLSGGARETQYF.

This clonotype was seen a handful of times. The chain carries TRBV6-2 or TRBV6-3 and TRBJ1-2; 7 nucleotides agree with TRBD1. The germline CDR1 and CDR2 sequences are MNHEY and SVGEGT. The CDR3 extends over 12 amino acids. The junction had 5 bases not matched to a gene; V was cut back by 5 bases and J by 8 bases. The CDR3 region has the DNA TGTGCCAGCAGTCGGACAGGAGTAGGCTACACCTTC. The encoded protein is CASSRTGVGYTF.

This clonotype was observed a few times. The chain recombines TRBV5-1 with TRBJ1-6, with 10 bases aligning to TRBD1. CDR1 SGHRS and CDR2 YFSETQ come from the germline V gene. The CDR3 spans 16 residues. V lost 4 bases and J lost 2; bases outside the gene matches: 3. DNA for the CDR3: TGCGCCAGCAGCCACGGGACAGGGGCCTATAATTCACCCCTCCACTTT. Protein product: CASSHGTGAYNSPLHF.

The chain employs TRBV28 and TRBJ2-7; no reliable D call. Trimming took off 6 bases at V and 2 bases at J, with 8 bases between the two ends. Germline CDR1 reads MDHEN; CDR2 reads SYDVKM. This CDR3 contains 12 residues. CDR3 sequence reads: CASSAETYEQYF. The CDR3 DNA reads TGTGCCAGCAGCGCCGAAACCTACGAGCAGTACTTC. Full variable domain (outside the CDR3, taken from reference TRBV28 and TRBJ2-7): DVKVTQSSRYLVKRTGEKVFLECVQDMDHENMFWYRQDPGLGLRLIYFSYDVKMKEKGDIPEGYSVSREKKERFSLILESASTNQTSMYLCASSAETYEQYFGPGTRLTVT.

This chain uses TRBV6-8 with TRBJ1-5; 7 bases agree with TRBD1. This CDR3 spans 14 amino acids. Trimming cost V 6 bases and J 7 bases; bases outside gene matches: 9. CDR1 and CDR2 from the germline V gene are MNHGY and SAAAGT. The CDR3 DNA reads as TGTGCCAGCAGGCAGACAGGGTCCGGGCAGCCCCAGCATTTT. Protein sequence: CASRQTGSGQPQHF.

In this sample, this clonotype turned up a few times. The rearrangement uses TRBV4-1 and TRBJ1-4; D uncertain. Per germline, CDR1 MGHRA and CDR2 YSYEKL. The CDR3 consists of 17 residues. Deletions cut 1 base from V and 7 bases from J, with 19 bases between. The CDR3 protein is CASSQGLIEGLIEKLFF. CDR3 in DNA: TGCGCCAGCAGCCAAGGCCTGATAGAGGGATTGATTGAAAAACTGTTTTTT.

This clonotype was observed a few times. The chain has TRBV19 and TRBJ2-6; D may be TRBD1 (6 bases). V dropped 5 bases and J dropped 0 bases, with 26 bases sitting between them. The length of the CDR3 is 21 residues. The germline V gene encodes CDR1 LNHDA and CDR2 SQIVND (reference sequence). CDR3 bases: TGTGCCAGTAGTCTCTTCTTCCCTCAGGACAGACTATCCTCTGGGGCCAACGTCCTGACTTTC. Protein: CASSLFFPQDRLSSGANVLTF.

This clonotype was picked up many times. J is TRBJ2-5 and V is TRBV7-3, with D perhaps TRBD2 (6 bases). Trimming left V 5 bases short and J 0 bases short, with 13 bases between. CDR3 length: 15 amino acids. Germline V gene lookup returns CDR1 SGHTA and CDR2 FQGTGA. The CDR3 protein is CASSDTGGYQETQYF. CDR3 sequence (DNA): TGTGCCAGCAGCGACACAGGAGGGTACCAAGAGACCCAGTACTTC.

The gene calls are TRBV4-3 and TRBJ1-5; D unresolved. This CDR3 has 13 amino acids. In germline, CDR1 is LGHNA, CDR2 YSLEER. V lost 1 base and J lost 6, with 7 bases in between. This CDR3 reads CASSQGMAQPQHF. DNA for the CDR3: TGCGCCAGCAGCCAAGGGATGGCTCAGCCCCAGCATTTT.

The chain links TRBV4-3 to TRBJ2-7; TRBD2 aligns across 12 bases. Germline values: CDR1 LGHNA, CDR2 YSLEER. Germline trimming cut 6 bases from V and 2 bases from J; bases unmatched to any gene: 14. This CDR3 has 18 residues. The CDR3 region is CASRTSGLAGISTYEQYF. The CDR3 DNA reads TGCGCCAGCAGGACATCGGGACTAGCGGGTATATCTACCTACGAGCAGTACTTC.

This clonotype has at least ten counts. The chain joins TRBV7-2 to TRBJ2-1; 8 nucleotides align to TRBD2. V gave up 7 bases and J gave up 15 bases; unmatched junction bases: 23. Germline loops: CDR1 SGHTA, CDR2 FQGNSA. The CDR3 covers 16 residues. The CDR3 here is CASTPGGVAGVFDLFF. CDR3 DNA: TGTGCCAGCACCCCCGGGGGGGTGGCGGGAGTTTTCGATCTGTTCTTC.

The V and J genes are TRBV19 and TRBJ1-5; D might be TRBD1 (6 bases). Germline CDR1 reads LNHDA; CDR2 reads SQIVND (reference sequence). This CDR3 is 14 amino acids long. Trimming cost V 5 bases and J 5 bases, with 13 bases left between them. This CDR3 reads CASSLLNRDQPQHF. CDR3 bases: TGTGCCAGTAGTCTACTCAACAGGGATCAGCCCCAGCATTTT. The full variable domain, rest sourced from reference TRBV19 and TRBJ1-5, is DGGITQSPKYLFRKEGQNVTLSCEQNLNHDAMYWYRQDPGQGLRLIYYSQIVNDFQKGDIAEGYSVSREKKESFPLTVTSAQKNPTAFYLCASSLLNRDQPQHFGDGTRLSIL.

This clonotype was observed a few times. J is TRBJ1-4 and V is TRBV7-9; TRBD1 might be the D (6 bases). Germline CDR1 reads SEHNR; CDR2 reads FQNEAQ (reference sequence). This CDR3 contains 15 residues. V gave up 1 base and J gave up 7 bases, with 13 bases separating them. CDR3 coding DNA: TGTGCCAGCAGCTTAGAAGGGGGGGCCCGTGAAAAACTGTTTTTT. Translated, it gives CASSLEGGAREKLFF.

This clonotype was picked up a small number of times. The CDR3 bases are TGTGCCAGCACTAACGGCAGGGGTGGAAGTGGCTACACCTTC. Amino acid sequence: CASTNGRGGSGYTF. V gene TRBV5-5 combines with J gene TRBJ1-2, with a tentative D call TRBD1 (6 bases). The CDR3 runs to 14 residues. V shed 6 bases and J shed 7 bases, with 19 bases lying between them. Per the germline V gene, CDR1 is SGHKS and CDR2 is YYEKEE (reference sequence). Drawing the rest from reference TRBV5-5 and TRBJ1-2, the complete variable domain is DAGVTQSPTHLIKTRGQQVTLRCSPISGHKSVSWYQQVLGQGPQFIFQYYEKEERGRGNFPDRFSARQFPNYSSELNVNALLLGDSALYLCASTNGRGGSGYTFGSGTRLTVV.

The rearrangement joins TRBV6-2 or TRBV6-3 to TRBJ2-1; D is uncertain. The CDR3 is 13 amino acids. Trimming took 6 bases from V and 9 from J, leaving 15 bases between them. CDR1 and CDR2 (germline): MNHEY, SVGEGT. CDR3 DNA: TGTGCCAGCAGCCTACCTCCGGGCGGTGAGCAGTTCTTC. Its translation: CASSLPPGGEQFF.

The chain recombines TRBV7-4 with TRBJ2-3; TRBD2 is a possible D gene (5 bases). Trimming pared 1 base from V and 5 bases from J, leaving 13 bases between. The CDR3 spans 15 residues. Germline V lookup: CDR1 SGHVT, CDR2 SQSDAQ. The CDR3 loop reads CASSLEGGRRDTQYF. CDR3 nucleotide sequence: TGTGCCAGCAGCTTAGAAGGAGGCCGAAGAGATACGCAGTATTTT. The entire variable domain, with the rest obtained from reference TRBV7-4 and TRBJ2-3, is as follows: GAGVSQSPRYKVAKRGRDVALRCDSISGHVTLYWYRQTLGQGSEVLTYSQSDAQRDKSGRPSGRFSAERPERSVSTLKIQRTEQGDSAVYLCASSLEGGRRDTQYFGPGTRLTVL.

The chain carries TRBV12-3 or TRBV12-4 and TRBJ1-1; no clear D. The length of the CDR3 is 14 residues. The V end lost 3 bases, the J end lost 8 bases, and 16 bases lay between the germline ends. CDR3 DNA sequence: TGTGCCAGCAGTTTCGTGGGCAGGTCGCACGAAGCTTTCTTT. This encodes CASSFVGRSHEAFF.

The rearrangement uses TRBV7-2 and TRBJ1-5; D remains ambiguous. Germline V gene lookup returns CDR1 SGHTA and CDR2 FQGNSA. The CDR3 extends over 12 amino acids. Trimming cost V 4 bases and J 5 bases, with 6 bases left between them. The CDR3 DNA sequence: TGTGCCAGCAGCTCTAACTATCAGCCCCAGCATTTT. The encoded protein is CASSSNYQPQHF.

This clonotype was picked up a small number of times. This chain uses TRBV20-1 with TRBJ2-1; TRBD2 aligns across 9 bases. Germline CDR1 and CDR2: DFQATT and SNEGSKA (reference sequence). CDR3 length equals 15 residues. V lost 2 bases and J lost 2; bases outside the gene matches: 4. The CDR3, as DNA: TGCAGTGCTAGACTAGGACTAGCGCCCTACAATGAGCAGTTCTTC. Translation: CSARLGLAPYNEQFF.

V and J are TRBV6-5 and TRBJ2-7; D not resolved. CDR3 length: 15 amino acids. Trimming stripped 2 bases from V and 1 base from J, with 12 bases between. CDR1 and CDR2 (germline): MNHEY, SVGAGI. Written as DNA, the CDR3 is TGTGCCAGCAGTTACAGAGGAGTTGGATCCTACGAGCAGTACGTC. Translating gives CASSYRGVGSYEQYV.

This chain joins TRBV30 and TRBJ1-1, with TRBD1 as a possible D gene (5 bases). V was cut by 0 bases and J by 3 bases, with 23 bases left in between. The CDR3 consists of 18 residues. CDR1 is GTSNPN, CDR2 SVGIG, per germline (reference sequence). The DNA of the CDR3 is TGTGCCTGGAGTGTACTCTGGGGCATTGGGTCCATCCACACTGAAGCTTTCTTT. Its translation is CAWSVLWGIGSIHTEAFF.

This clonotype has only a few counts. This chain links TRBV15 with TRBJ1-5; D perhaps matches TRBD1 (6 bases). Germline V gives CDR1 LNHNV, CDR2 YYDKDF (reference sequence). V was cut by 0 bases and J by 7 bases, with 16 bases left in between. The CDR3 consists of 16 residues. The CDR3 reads CATSRDLRGESQPQHF. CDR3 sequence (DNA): TGTGCCACCAGCAGAGATCTGAGGGGGGAGAGCCAGCCCCAGCATTTT. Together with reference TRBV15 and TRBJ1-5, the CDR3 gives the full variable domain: DAMVIQNPRYQVTQFGKPVTLSCSQTLNHNVMYWYQQKSSQAPKLLFHYYDKDFNNEADTPDNFQSRRPNTSFCFLDIRSPGLGDTAMYLCATSRDLRGESQPQHFGDGTRLSIL.

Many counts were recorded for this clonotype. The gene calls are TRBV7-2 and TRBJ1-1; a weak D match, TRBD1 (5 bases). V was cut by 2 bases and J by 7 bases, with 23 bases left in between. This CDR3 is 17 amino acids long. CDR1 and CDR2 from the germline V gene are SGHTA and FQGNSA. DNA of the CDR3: TGTGCCAGCAGCTTACTGATTGGCGTCGACAGCGCCTATGAAGCTTTCTTT. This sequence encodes CASSLLIGVDSAYEAFF.

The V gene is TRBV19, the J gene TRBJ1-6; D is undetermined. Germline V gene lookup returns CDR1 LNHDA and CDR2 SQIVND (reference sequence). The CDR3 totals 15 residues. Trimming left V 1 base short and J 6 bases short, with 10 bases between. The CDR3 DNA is TGTGCCAGTAGTATAGGTGGTGTCGGTAATTCACCCCTCCACTTT. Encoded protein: CASSIGGVGNSPLHF.

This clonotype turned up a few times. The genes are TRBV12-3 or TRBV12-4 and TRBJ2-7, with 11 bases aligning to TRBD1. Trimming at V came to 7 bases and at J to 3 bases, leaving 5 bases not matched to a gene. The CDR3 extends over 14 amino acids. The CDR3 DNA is TGTGCCAGCATCGGACAGGGGGCTAGCTACGAGCAGTACGTC. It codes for CASIGQGASYEQYV.